A single T cell receptor (beta chain) is shown here with its context. Its antigen is currently unknown. Trimming cost V 7 bases and J 2 bases; bases outside gene matches: 15. CDR3 length: 16 amino acids. Germline lookup yields CDR1 SGHRS and CDR2 YFSETQ. Across several immunoSEQ plates, the genomic DNA of each subset was split evenly. Using immunoSEQ multiplex PCR, the repertoire was profiled, and TCRdb retains in-frame clones only, with some absent. This sample yields 550,000 to 800,000 clones, of which about 92% are seen a single time; more than 30% belongs to the top ten. The data stem from a study of shared clonotypes between healthy human individuals. Study-wide results and limits: Represented genetic and exposure-history diversity was restricted by having few donors. Apart from blood, nothing was sampled; tissue repertoires likely differ. Estimated richness values were generally larger in naive subsets than in memory subsets.

This clonotype was sampled from a man aged 18 to 29 in good health. Some clones in this sample may be carry-over from other donors' samples. Sequenced input: memory CD8+ T cells from PBMCs. As to subset: CD45RO+ cells pooled with CCR7-negative TemRA cells. The V call is TRBV5-1, the J call TRBJ2-7, with TRBD1 matching 7 bases. CDR3 in amino acids: CASALNRDSLAYEQYF. CDR3 bases: TGCGCCAGCGCTCTTAACCGGGACAGCCTAGCCTACGAGCAGTACTTC.